A single sample is the source of the 6 T cell receptor beta chains below, sequenced in a study of persistence of HIV-infected CD4 T cells. Anti-CD3/anti-CD28 beads served as a nonspecific positive control stimulus. Responding CD4+ T cells were sorted by upregulation of both CD40 ligand and CD69. Sequencing used immunoSEQ version 4 in survey mode. This table comes from immunoSEQ multiplex PCR, and its TCRdb copy is limited to in-frame clones, with some not included. The table shows approximately 45,000 clones, with 88% occurring only once. These receptors' targets are unknown. The source was CD4+ T cells sorted from PBMCs after approximately 18-hour stimulation, collected from a patient who received antiretroviral therapy. The receptors derive from an adult woman with HIV who was CMV-seropositive.

This clone was counted once. This chain uses TRBV7-9 with TRBJ1-4; 7 bases are shared with TRBD1. V dropped 2 bases and J dropped 7; count of bases not matched to a gene: 7. The CDR3 contains 15 residues. CDR1 and CDR2 from the germline V gene are SEHNR and FQNEAQ (reference sequence). The DNA of the CDR3 is TGTGCCAGCAGCTTACACAGGGGAAAATTTGAAAAACTGTTTTTT. It yields the protein CASSLHRGKFEKLFF.

The rearrangement links TRBV30 to TRBJ2-7; unclear D gene. This CDR3 is built from 14 residues. V lost 2 bases and J 0 bases, leaving 11 bases between the germline ends. CDR1 and CDR2 (germline): GTSNPN, SVGIG (reference sequence). CDR3 coding DNA: TGTGCCTGGAGTACCAGTAGCCTCTCCTACGAGCAGTACTTC. Amino acids: CAWSTSSLSYEQYF.

The rearrangement links TRBV4-1 to TRBJ1-4; the D is unclear. CDR3 length: 13 amino acids. Germline V gene data show CDR1 as MGHRA and CDR2 as YSYEKL. V was shortened by 4 bases and J by 6 bases, with 9 bases between the two germline ends. The CDR3 DNA reads as TGCGCCAGCAGCCTCCTTCCTGATGAAAAACTGTTTTTT. It translates to CASSLLPDEKLFF.

The gene calls are TRBV14 and TRBJ1-3, with D unclear. Trimming left V 2 bases short and J 6 bases short, with 8 bases between. Germline V lookup: CDR1 SGHDN, CDR2 FVKESK. This CDR3 is built from 13 residues. CDR3 coding DNA: TGTGCCAGCAGCCAACGACCCTTAAACACCATATATTTT. Amino acid sequence: CASSQRPLNTIYF.

V is TRBV2 and J is TRBJ2-1; TRBD1 matches 7 bases. Germline V gene sequence: CDR1 SNHLY, CDR2 FYNNEI. This CDR3 region has 14 residues. J gave up 0 bases and V 8 bases, and 4 bases lay outside the gene matches. As DNA, the CDR3 is TGTGCCAGCGGACAGGTAAACTCCTACAATGAGCAGTTCTTC. Translation: CASGQVNSYNEQFF.

A single count supports this clone. The CDR3, as DNA: TGTGCCAGCAGCTTAGACCCGACAGGGAGCTCCTATAATTCACCCCTCCACTTT. As protein: CASSLDPTGSSYNSPLHF. The chain recombines TRBV7-8 with TRBJ1-6, with 7 bases that match TRBD1. Germline V CDR1 and CDR2: SGHVS, FQNEAQ. V lost 1 base and J lost 0; bases outside the gene matches: 6. This CDR3 has 18 amino acids.